This T cell receptor beta chain was captured by sequencing in a study of cytomegalovirus exposure and HLA in healthy donors. This CDR3 region has 14 residues. CDR1 is KGHSH, CDR2 LQKENI, per germline. After removal of 2 bases from V and 4 bases from J, the junction contained 2 bases not matched to a gene. Whole-study results and caveats: An assumption of roughly uniform sequencing depth across donors underlay the presence/absence analyses.

The study ran its PCR with 60 Vbeta and 13 Jbeta primers. Generated by immunoSEQ multiplex PCR, the TCRdb table keeps only in-frame clones and is missing some. The sample lists roughly 200,000 clones; about 78% were seen once. To note about this clone: Its cognate antigen is unknown.

This clonotype was sampled from a man between 35 and 55 years old in good health and CMV-seronegative. Sequencing was carried out using PBMCs. The V and J genes are TRBV18 and TRBJ1-2, with 9 bases aligning to TRBD1. In nucleotides, the CDR3 is TGTGCCAGCTCACCAGAGACAGGGGGCTATGGCTACACCTTC. This gives the protein CASSPETGGYGYTF.